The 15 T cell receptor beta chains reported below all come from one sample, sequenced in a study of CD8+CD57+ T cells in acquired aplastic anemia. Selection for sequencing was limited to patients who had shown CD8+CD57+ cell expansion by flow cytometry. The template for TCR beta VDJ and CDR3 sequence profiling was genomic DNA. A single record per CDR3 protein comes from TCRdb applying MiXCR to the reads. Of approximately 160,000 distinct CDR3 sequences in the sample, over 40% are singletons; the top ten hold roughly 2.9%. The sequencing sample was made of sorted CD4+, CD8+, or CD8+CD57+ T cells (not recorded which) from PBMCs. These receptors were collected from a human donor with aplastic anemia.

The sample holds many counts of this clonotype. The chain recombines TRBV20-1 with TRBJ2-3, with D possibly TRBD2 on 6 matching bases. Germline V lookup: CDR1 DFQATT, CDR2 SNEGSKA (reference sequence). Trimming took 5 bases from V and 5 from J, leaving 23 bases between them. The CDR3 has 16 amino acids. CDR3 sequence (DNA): TGCAGTGCTTCTCCCCCTACTAGCACCAGTCGAGATACGCAGTATTTT. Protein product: CSASPPTSTSRDTQYF.

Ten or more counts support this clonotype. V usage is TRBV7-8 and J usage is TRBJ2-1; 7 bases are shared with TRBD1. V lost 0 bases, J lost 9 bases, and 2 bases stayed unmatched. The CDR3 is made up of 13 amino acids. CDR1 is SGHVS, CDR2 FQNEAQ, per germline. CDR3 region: CASSLAGGTEQFF. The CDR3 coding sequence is TGTGCCAGCAGCTTAGCAGGGGGCACTGAGCAGTTCTTC.

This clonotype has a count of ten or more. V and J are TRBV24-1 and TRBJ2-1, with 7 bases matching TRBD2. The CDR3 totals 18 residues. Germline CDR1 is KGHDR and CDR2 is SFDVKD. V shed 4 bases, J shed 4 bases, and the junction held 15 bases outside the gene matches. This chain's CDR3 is CATSEGPGGGPLYNEQFF. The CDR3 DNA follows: TGTGCCACCAGTGAGGGACCCGGGGGAGGGCCCTTATACAATGAGCAGTTCTTC.

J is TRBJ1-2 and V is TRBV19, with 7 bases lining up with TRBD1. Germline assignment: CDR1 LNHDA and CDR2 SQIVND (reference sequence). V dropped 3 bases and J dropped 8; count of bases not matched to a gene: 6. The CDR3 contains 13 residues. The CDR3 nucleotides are TGTGCCAGTAGTATCGAACAGGGGATCGGCTACACCTTC. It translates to CASSIEQGIGYTF. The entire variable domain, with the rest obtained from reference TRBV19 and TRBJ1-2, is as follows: DGGITQSPKYLFRKEGQNVTLSCEQNLNHDAMYWYRQDPGQGLRLIYYSQIVNDFQKGDIAEGYSVSREKKESFPLTVTSAQKNPTAFYLCASSIEQGIGYTFGSGTRLTVV.

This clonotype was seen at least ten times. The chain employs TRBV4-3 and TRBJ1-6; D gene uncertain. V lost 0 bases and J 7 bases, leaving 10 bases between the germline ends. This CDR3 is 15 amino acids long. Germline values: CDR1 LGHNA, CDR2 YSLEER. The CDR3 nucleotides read TGCGCCAGCAGCCAAGACACAGCTACCAATTCACCCCTCCACTTT. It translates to CASSQDTATNSPLHF.

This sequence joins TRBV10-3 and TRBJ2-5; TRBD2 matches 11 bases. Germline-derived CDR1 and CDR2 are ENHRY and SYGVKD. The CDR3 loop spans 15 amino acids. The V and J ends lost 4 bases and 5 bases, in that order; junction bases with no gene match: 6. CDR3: CAISGLAGGAETQYF. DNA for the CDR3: TGTGCCATCAGTGGGCTAGCGGGGGGAGCGGAGACCCAGTACTTC.

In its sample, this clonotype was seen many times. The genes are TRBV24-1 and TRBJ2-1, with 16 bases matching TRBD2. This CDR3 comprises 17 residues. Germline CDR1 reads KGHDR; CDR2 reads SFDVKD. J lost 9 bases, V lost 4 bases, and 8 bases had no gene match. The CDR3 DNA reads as TGTGCCACCAGTGACCGGGGACTAGCGGGAGGGCGGGGTGAGCAGTTCTTC. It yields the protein CATSDRGLAGGRGEQFF.

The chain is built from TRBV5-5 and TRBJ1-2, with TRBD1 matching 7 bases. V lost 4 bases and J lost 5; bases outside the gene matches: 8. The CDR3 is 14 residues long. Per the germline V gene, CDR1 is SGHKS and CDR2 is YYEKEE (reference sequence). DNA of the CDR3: TGTGCCAGCAGCCTCAGACAGGGTGGTTATGGCTACACCTTC. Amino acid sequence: CASSLRQGGYGYTF.

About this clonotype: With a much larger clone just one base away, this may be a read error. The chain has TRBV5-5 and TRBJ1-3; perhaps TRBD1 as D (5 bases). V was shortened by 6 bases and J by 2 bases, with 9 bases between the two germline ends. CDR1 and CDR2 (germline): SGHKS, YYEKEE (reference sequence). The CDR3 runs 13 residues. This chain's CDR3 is CASTAGPGNTIYF. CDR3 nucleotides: TGTGCCAGCACCGCGGGGCCTGGAAACACCATATATTTT.

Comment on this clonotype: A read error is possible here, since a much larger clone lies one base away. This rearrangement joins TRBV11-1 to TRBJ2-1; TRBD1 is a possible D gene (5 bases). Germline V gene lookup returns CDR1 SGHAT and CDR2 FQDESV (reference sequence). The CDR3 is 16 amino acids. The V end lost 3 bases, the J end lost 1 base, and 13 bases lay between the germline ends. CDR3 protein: CASSFSQGVSYNEQFF. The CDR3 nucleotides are TGTGCCAGCAGCTTTTCTCAAGGGGTATCCTACAATGAGCAGTTCTTC.

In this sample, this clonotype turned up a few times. The CDR3 sequence is CASSLGTDPYEQYF. CDR3 sequence (DNA): TGCGCCAGCAGCTTAGGGACTGATCCCTACGAGCAGTACTTC. V is TRBV5-1 and J is TRBJ2-7, with D perhaps TRBD2 (6 bases). There are 14 residues in the CDR3. Looked up from germline, CDR1 is SGHRS and CDR2 is YFSETQ. V was pared by 2 bases and J by 2 bases, with 11 bases between.

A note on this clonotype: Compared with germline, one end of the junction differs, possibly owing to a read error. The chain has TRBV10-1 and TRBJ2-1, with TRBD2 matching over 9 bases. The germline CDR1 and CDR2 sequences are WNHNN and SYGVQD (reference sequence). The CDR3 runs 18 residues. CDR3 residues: CASSYPNRVSGSCNEQFF. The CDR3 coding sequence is TGTGCCAGCAGTTACCCCAACCGCGTTAGCGGGAGCTGCAATGAGCAGTTCTTC.

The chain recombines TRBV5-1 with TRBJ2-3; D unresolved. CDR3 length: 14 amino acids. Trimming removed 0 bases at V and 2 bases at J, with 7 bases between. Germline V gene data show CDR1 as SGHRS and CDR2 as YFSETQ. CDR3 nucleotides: TGCGCCAGCAGCTTGGCAAAATTCACAGATACGCAGTATTTT. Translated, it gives CASSLAKFTDTQYF. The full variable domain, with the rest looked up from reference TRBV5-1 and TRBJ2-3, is KAGVTQTPRYLIKTRGQQVTLSCSPISGHRSVSWYQQTPGQGLQFLFEYFSETQRNKGNFPGRFSGRQFSNSRSEMNVSTLELGDSALYLCASSLAKFTDTQYFGPGTRLTVL.

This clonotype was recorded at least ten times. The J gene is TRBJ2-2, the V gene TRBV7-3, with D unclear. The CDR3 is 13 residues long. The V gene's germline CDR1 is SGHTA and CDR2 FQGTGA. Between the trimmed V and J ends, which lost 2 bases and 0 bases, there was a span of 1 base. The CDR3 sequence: CASSLSNTGELFF. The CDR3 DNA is TGTGCCAGCAGCTTATCGAACACCGGGGAGCTGTTTTTT.

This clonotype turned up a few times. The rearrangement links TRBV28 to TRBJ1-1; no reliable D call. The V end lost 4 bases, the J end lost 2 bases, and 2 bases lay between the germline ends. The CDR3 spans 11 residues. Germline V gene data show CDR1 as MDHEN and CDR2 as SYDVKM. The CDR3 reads CASSSNTEAFF. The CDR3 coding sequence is TGTGCCAGCAGTTCAAACACTGAAGCTTTCTTT.